The 21 T cell receptor beta chains reported below all come from one sample, sequenced in a study of cytomegalovirus exposure and HLA in healthy donors. Primers included in the PCR were 60 Vbeta and 13 Jbeta primers. The repertoire was sequenced with immunoSEQ multiplex PCR; TCRdb's copy has only in-frame clones and lacks some. Among tens of thousands of clones listed, approximately 72% were seen once. Sequencing was performed on PBMCs. These receptors originate from a woman aged 45 to 65 in good health and CMV-seronegative.

J is TRBJ2-7 and V is TRBV27; TRBD2 is a possible D gene (6 bases). The CDR3 extends over 13 amino acids. V lost 6 bases and J lost 5, with 14 bases in between. Germline CDR1 MNHEY, CDR2 SMNVEV (reference sequence). The CDR3 is CASSSGDGNEQYF. The CDR3 bases are TGTGCCAGCAGCTCGGGGGATGGGAACGAGCAGTACTTC.

The rearrangement links TRBV5-4 to TRBJ2-6; 12 bases line up with TRBD1. The CDR3 has 18 residues. CDR1 is SGHNT, CDR2 YYREEE, per germline (reference sequence). V dropped 0 bases and J dropped 3; count of bases not matched to a gene: 4. The DNA for the CDR3 is TGTGCCAGCAGCTTGGTGGGACAGGGGGCGGTTGGGGCCAACGTCCTGACTTTC. Translating it yields CASSLVGQGAVGANVLTF.

This clone was found a few times. V and J are TRBV7-9 and TRBJ1-2, with 7 bases matching TRBD1. This CDR3 has 14 residues. The V segment lost 1 base and the J segment 1 base; nucleotides outside the gene matches: 0. Per the germline V gene, CDR1 is SEHNR and CDR2 is FQNEAQ (reference sequence). CDR3 DNA: TGTGCCAGCAGCTTAGGGGACAGTAACTATGGCTACACCTTC. It translates to CASSLGDSNYGYTF. Using reference TRBV7-9 and TRBJ1-2 for the parts outside the CDR3, the full variable domain is DTGVSQNPRHKITKRGQNVTFRCDPISEHNRLYWYRQTLGQGPEFLTYFQNEAQLEKSRLLSDRFSAERPKGSFSTLEIQRTEQGDSAMYLCASSLGDSNYGYTFGSGTRLTVV.

This clone was seen a few times. This rearrangement joins TRBV28 to TRBJ1-5; 8 nucleotides line up with TRBD1. Germline values: CDR1 MDHEN, CDR2 SYDVKM. The ends lost 7 bases at V and 2 bases at J; junction bases unmatched: 7. The CDR3 totals 15 residues. The CDR3 spells CASTTQGVRNQPQHF. The CDR3, as DNA: TGTGCCAGCACTACACAGGGGGTTCGCAATCAGCCCCAGCATTTT.

The V call is TRBV10-3, the J call TRBJ1-2; 9 bases line up with TRBD1. The CDR3 consists of 16 residues. V lost 4 bases, J lost 4 bases, and 10 bases stayed unmatched. Looked up from germline, CDR1 is ENHRY and CDR2 is SYGVKD. The CDR3 loop is CAISGAPTGGGYGYTF. CDR3 DNA: TGTGCCATCAGTGGGGCCCCGACAGGGGGAGGCTATGGCTACACCTTC.

Remarks on this clone: The final CDR3 position lacks the conserved phenylalanine or tryptophan, pointing to a likely read error. V is TRBV2 and J is TRBJ1-4; 8 bases fit TRBD1. V shed 7 bases, J shed 7 bases, and the junction held 5 bases outside the gene matches. Germline values: CDR1 SNHLY, CDR2 FYNNEI. This CDR3 is built from 13 residues. CDR3 loop: CASKKDRVEKLFV. The CDR3 region has the DNA TGTGCCAGCAAGAAGGACAGGGTTGAAAAACTGTTTGTT.

V usage is TRBV30 and J usage is TRBJ2-2, with D hard to call. The CDR3 runs 12 residues. Germline CDR1 GTSNPN, CDR2 SVGIG (reference sequence). Trimming shortened V by 2 bases and J by 3 bases, and 4 bases separated the two germline ends. CDR3 protein: CAWSPDTGELFF. CDR3 sequence (DNA): TGTGCCTGGAGTCCAGACACCGGGGAGCTGTTTTTT. The whole variable domain, remainder taken from reference TRBV30 and TRBJ2-2, is SQTIHQWPATLVQPVGSPLSLECTVEGTSNPNLYWYRQAAGRGLQLLFYSVGIGQISSEVPQNLSASRPQDRQFILSSKKLLLSDSGFYLCAWSPDTGELFFGEGSRLTVL.

The chain joins TRBV7-3 to TRBJ1-1; D perhaps matches TRBD1 (5 bases). V lost 3 bases to trimming and J lost 7 bases, with 12 bases between them. The germline CDR1 and CDR2 sequences are SGHTA and FQGTGA. The CDR3 is made up of 13 amino acids. CDR3 nucleotide sequence: TGTGCCAGCAGCTTTGACTCCGGGGGTGAAGCTTTCTTT. Translated: CASSFDSGGEAFF.

This chain joins TRBV9 and TRBJ1-6; no firm D call. V lost 0 bases to trimming and J lost 7 bases, with 14 bases between them. The CDR3 totals 16 residues. Per germline, CDR1 SGDLS and CDR2 YYNGEE. CDR3 loop: CASSVAQPGVNSPLHF. The CDR3 coding sequence is TGTGCCAGCAGCGTAGCTCAGCCAGGCGTGAATTCACCCCTCCACTTT.

With regard to this clone: Other DNA sequences in the same sample also yield this CDR3. The rearrangement joins TRBV5-1 to TRBJ2-6, with a possible D match to TRBD1 (6 bases). The germline V and J ends were trimmed by 2 bases and 4 bases, with 19 bases remaining between them. Germline V gene sequence: CDR1 SGHRS, CDR2 YFSETQ. The CDR3 has 18 residues. CDR3 nucleotides: TGCGCCAGCAGCTTTTCCGGGACAACCGGCCAGGGGGCCAACGTCCTGACTTTC. Translated, it gives CASSFSGTTGQGANVLTF.

The chain recombines TRBV28 with TRBJ1-1, with D possibly TRBD1 on 5 matching bases. Germline V gives CDR1 MDHEN, CDR2 SYDVKM. V dropped 6 bases and J dropped 6 bases, with 11 bases sitting between them. The CDR3 is 12 amino acids. The CDR3 DNA follows: TGTGCCAGCAGCCTCCGGGGGGCTGAAGCTTTCTTT. It translates to CASSLRGAEAFF.

The J gene is TRBJ2-3, the V gene TRBV15; the match to TRBD2 covers 11 bases. CDR3 size: 16 residues. V lost 3 bases and J lost 1; bases outside the gene matches: 3. Germline V gives CDR1 LNHNV, CDR2 YYDKDF (reference sequence). CDR3 in amino acids: CATSRGTSGRTDTQYF. The CDR3 DNA reads as TGTGCCACCAGCAGGGGGACTAGCGGCCGCACAGATACGCAGTATTTT. Full variable domain (missing parts from reference TRBV15 and TRBJ2-3): DAMVIQNPRYQVTQFGKPVTLSCSQTLNHNVMYWYQQKSSQAPKLLFHYYDKDFNNEADTPDNFQSRRPNTSFCFLDIRSPGLGDTAMYLCATSRGTSGRTDTQYFGPGTRLTVL.

CDR3 protein: CSAPTGNEQYF. The CDR3 DNA follows: TGCAGTGCACCCACAGGGAACGAGCAGTACTTC. This chain uses TRBV20-1 with TRBJ2-7; D is perhaps TRBD1 (6 bases). V lost 6 bases and J lost 5, with 11 bases in between. CDR1 is DFQATT and CDR2 is SNEGSKA in the germline V gene (reference sequence). There are 11 residues in the CDR3.

The chain has TRBV30 and TRBJ2-5; 7 bases match TRBD1. CDR3 size: 13 residues. Germline trimming cut 4 bases from V and 1 base from J; bases unmatched to any gene: 3. Germline V CDR1 and CDR2: GTSNPN, SVGIG (reference sequence). CDR3 sequence: CAWTGQPQETQYF. CDR3 sequence (DNA): TGTGCCTGGACGGGACAGCCCCAAGAGACCCAGTACTTC.

The rearrangement joins TRBV18 to TRBJ1-5, with TRBD1 matching over 7 bases. Germline V gives CDR1 KGHSH, CDR2 LQKENI. V was clipped by 3 bases and J by 7 bases; unmatched bases: 9. This CDR3 is built from 15 residues. The CDR3 protein is CASSPASGGYQPQHF. CDR3 in DNA: TGTGCCAGCTCACCGGCCTCAGGGGGTTACCAGCCCCAGCATTTT.

This chain joins TRBV27 and TRBJ1-3; possibly TRBD1 for D (6 bases). Trimming pared 5 bases from V and 1 base from J, leaving 6 bases between. CDR3 length equals 13 residues. The germline V gene has CDR1 MNHEY and CDR2 SMNVEV (reference sequence). In nucleotides, the CDR3 is TGTGCCAGCAGTACAGGGTCTGGAAACACCATATATTTT. As protein: CASSTGSGNTIYF.

The J gene is TRBJ1-5, the V gene TRBV7-9; TRBD1 matches 9 bases. CDR1 is SEHNR, CDR2 FQNEAQ, per germline (reference sequence). This CDR3 has 14 amino acids. V gave up 6 bases and J gave up 4 bases; unmatched junction bases: 4. CDR3 in amino acids: CASSGTGSNQPQHF. The CDR3 bases are TGTGCCAGCAGTGGGACAGGGTCTAATCAGCCCCAGCATTTT.

This clone was counted between two and nine times. This rearrangement joins TRBV28 to TRBJ2-1; 12 nucleotides match TRBD2. Unmatched junction bases numbered 5, after V lost 5 bases and J lost 9 bases. CDR3 length: 14 residues. Germline values: CDR1 MDHEN, CDR2 SYDVKM. CDR3 region: CASSRTSGKGEQFF. The CDR3 DNA sequence: TGTGCCAGCAGTAGGACTAGCGGGAAAGGTGAGCAGTTCTTC.

This chain links TRBV5-1 with TRBJ1-4, with 8 positions matching TRBD1. In germline, CDR1 is SGHRS, CDR2 YFSETQ. The CDR3 is made up of 14 amino acids. After removal of 3 bases from V and 8 bases from J, the junction contained 6 bases not matched to a gene. CDR3 in amino acids: CASSSPDRDEKLFF. The CDR3 bases are TGCGCCAGCAGCTCTCCGGACAGGGACGAAAAACTGTTTTTT.

CDR3 nucleotides: TGTGCCAGCAGCCGCCCGGGACTAGCGCAATACAATGAGCAGTTCTTC. It yields the protein CASSRPGLAQYNEQFF. The J gene is TRBJ2-1, the V gene TRBV7-9, with 10 bases identical to TRBD2. This CDR3 is 16 amino acids long. Germline CDR1 is SEHNR and CDR2 is FQNEAQ (reference sequence). V was clipped by 5 bases and J by 4 bases; unmatched bases: 8.

This chain joins TRBV2 and TRBJ2-7; the match to TRBD2 covers 8 bases. The CDR3 runs to 13 residues. The germline gives CDR1 SNHLY, CDR2 FYNNEI. The V and J ends lost 4 bases and 5 bases, in that order; junction bases with no gene match: 4. CDR3 sequence: CASSAQGLDEQYF. CDR3 DNA: TGTGCCAGCAGTGCCCAGGGACTAGACGAGCAGTACTTC. The full variable domain, completed using reference TRBV2 and TRBJ2-7, is EPEVTQTPSHQVTQMGQEVILRCVPISNHLYFYWYRQILGQKVEFLVSFYNNEISEKSEIFDDQFSVERPDGSNFTLKIRSTKLEDSAMYFCASSAQGLDEQYFGPGTRLTVT.